This T cell receptor beta chain is from a study of CD8 T cells in ankylosing spondylitis. TCRdb re-analysed the 5' RACE reads in MiXCR, keeping a single row per CDR3 protein. The repertoire has 150,000 to 200,000 distinct CDR3 sequences, 15% to 20% of them found once; the top ten carry around 4.7%. Germline CDR1 and CDR2: MNHEY and SVGAGI. V was shortened by 0 bases and J by 10 bases, with 18 bases between the two germline ends. The CDR3 is 15 residues long. V gene TRBV6-5 combines with J gene TRBJ1-1, with D uncertain. This TCR derives from a male donor aged 5-29 years with ankylosing spondylitis or in good health (not recorded which). Specimen: blood, either unsorted or a sorted T cell fraction (not recorded which). The CDR3 region is CASSYSSADPEGAFF. CDR3 nucleotide sequence: TGTGCCAGCAGTTACTCGAGTGCAGACCCAGAGGGAGCTTTCTTT.